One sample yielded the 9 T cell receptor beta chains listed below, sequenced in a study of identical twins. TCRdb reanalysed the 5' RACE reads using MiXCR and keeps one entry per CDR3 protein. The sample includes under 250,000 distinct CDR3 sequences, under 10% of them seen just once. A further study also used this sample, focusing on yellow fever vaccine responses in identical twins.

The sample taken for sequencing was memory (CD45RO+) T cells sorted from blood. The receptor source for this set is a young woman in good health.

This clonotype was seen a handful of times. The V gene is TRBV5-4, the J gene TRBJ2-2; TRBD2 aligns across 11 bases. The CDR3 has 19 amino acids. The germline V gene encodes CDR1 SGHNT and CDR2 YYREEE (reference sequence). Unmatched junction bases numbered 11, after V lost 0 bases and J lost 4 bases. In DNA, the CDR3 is TGTGCCAGCAGCTTGGCCCTACTAGCGGGGGATCCTACCACCGGGGAGCTGTTTTTT. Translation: CASSLALLAGDPTTGELFF.

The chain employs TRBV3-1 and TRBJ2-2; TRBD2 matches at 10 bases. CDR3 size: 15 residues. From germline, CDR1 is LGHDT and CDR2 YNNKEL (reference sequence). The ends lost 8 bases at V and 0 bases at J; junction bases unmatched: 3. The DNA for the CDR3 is TGTGCCAGCTTGCTAGCGGGGGCGAACACCGGGGAGCTGTTTTTT. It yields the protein CASLLAGANTGELFF.

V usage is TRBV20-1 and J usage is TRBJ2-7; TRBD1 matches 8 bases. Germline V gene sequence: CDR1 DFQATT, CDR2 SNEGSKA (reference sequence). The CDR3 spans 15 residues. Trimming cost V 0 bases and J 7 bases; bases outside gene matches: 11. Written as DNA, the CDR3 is TGCAGTGCTAGAGATCATCGGACAGGGCCGCGGGAGCAGTACTTC. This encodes CSARDHRTGPREQYF.

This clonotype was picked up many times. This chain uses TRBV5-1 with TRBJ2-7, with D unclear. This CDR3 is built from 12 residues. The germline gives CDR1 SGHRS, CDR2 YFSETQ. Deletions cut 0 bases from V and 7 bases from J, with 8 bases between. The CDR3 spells CASSLGLSEQYF. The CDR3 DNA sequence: TGCGCCAGCAGCTTGGGATTGTCAGAGCAGTACTTC.

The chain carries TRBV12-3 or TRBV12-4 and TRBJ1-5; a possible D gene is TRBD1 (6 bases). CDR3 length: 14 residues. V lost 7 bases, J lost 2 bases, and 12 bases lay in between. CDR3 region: CASTTAGGNQPQHF. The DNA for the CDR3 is TGTGCCAGCACCACAGCAGGGGGCAATCAGCCCCAGCATTTT.

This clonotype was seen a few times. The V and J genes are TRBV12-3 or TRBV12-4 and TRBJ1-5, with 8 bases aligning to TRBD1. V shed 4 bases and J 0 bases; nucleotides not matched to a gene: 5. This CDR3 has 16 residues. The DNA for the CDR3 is TGTGCCAGCAGTTGGCAGACAGGGGTTAGCAATCAGCCCCAGCATTTT. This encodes CASSWQTGVSNQPQHF.

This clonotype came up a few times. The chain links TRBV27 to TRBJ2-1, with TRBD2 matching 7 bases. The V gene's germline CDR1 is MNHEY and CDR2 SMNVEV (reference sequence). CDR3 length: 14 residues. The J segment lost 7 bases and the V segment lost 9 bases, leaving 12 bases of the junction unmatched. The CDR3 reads CASSRERGENEQFF. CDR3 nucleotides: TGTGCCAGTAGCCGGGAGCGGGGAGAAAATGAGCAGTTCTTC.

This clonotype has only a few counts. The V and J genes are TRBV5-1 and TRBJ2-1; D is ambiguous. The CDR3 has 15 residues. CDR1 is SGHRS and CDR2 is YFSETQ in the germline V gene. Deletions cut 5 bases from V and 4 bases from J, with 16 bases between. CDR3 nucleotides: TGCGCCAGCAGAATAAGGACCGACGAATACAATGAGCAGTTCTTC. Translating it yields CASRIRTDEYNEQFF.

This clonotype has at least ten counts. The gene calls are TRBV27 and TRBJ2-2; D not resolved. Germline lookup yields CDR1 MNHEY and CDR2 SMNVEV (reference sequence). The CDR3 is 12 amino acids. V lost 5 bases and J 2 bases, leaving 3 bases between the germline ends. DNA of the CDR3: TGTGCCAGCAGTGAAAACACCGGGGAGCTGTTTTTT. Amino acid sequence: CASSENTGELFF.